This entry lists 4 T cell receptor beta chains sequenced from one sample in a study of T cells in Graves' hyperthyroidism and ophthalmopathy (dated by TCRdb to about 2019). Library method: multiplex PCR. Instrument used: Illumina HiSeq 2000. TCR beta CDR3 regions were amplified from RNA transcripts. The first round of RT-PCR for the TCR CDR3 was performed with the HTBI primer set and the Qiagen OneStep RT-PCR kit. In TCRdb, the public reads were trimmed at Q25 with fastp and aligned with MiXCR, with productive beta chains retained. Entries are consolidated by CDR3 protein sequence, retaining the most common genes and DNA. Within this sample are some 400,000 distinct CDR3 sequences, with over 11% of them counted one time only. About 10% of the sample lies in the top ten. Sequenced input: blood. The receptors were sampled from an older woman with Graves' hyperthyroidism.

Many counts were recorded for this clonotype. J is TRBJ2-7 and V is TRBV5-1, with D perhaps TRBD1 (5 bases). V shed 4 bases and J shed 8 bases, with 19 bases lying between them. The CDR3 is 14 amino acids. Germline-derived CDR1 and CDR2 are SGHRS and YFSETQ. The CDR3 DNA reads as TGCGCCAGCAGCCCGAACGCAGGGAAGGGTAAGCAGTACTTC. This codes for CASSPNAGKGKQYF.

This clonotype was seen repeatedly, ten times or more. The V gene is TRBV29-1, the J gene TRBJ2-5; D is perhaps TRBD1 (6 bases). Germline-derived CDR1 and CDR2 are SQVTM and ANQGSEA. The CDR3 contains 12 residues. V lost 5 bases and J 9 bases, leaving 16 bases between the germline ends. The CDR3 sequence: CSVQTGAWAQYF. The CDR3 nucleotides are TGCAGCGTTCAGACAGGTGCCTGGGCCCAGTACTTC.

The genes are TRBV5-4 and TRBJ2-5; 7 bases agree with TRBD1. J lost 0 bases, V lost 6 bases, and 2 bases had no gene match. This CDR3 region has 13 residues. Germline V CDR1 and CDR2: SGHNT, YYREEE (reference sequence). The CDR3 bases are TGTGCCAGCAAGGGGGCAGACCAAGAGACCCAGTACTTC. Its translation is CASKGADQETQYF.

This clonotype has a count of ten or more. This chain joins TRBV3-1 and TRBJ1-2, with D possibly TRBD1 on 5 matching bases. This CDR3 contains 12 residues. The ends were cut back, 2 bases at V and 7 bases at J, with 8 bases in the middle. CDR1 is LGHDT, CDR2 YNNKEL, per germline (reference sequence). Here the CDR3 DNA reads TGTGCCAGCAGCCAATGGACACGTGGCTACACCTTC. Its translation is CASSQWTRGYTF.